This T cell receptor (beta chain) was profiled in a study of T cell responses to AZD1222 COVID-19 vaccine. Germline V gene data show CDR1 as MNHEY and CDR2 as SVGEGT. This CDR3 has 19 amino acids. V lost 3 bases and J lost 1; bases outside the gene matches: 14. The method was immunoSEQ multiplex PCR; TCRdb's version includes in-frame clones alone and lacks a portion of them. Of 130,000 to 150,000 clones detected, approximately 89% appear once; the ten largest clones hold 5.2%. The chain employs TRBV6-2 or TRBV6-3 and TRBJ2-3, with TRBD2 matching 9 bases. The sample was peripheral blood, taken on day 0 of AZD1222 vaccination. The sequence came from an adult in good health. The CDR3 region has the DNA TGTGCCAGCAGTTATTTGGGGAGCGGGGGGTTAACTGGCACAGATACGCAGTATTTT. Protein sequence: CASSYLGSGGLTGTDTQYF.